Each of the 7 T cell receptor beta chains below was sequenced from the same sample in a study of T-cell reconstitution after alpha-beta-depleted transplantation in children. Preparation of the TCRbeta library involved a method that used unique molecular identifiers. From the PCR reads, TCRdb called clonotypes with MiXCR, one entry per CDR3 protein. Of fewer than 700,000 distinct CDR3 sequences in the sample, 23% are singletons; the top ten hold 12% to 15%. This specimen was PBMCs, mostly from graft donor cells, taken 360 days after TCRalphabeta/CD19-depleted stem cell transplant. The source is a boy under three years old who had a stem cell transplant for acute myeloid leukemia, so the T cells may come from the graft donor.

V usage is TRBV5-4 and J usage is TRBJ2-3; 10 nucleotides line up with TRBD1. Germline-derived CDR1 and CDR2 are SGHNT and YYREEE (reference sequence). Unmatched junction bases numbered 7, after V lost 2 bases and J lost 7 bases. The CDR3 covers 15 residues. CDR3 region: CASSLPGQGTHTQYF. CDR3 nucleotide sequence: TGTGCCAGCAGCTTACCGGGACAGGGGACACATACGCAGTATTTT.

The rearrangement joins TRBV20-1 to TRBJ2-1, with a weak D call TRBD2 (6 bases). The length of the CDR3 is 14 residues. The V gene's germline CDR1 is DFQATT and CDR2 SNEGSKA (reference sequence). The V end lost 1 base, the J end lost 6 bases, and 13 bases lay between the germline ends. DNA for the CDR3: TGCAGTGCTAGAGCAGGACAAGCGGGCAATGAGCAGTTCTTC. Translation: CSARAGQAGNEQFF.

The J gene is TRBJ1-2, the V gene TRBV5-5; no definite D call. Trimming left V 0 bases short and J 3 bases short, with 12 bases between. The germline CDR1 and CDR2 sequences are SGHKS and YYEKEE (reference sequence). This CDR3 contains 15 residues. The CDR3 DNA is TGTGCCAGCAGCTTGGGCTTTAGTCGCCACTATGGCTACACCTTC. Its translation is CASSLGFSRHYGYTF.

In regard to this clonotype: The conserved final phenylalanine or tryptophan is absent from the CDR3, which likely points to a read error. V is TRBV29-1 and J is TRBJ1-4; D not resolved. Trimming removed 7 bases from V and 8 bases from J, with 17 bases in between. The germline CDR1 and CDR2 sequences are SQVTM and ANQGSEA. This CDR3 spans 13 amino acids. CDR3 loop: CSASGLPEEKLFC. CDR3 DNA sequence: TGCAGCGCCTCGGGCCTTCCGGAGGAAAAACTGTTTTGT.

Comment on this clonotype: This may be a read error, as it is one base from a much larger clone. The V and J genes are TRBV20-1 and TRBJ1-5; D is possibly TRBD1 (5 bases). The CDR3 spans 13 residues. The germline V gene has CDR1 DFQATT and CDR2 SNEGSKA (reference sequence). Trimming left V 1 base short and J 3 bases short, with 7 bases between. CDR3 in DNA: TGCAGTGCTAGAGTGGACAACAATCAGCCCCAGCATTTT. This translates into CSARVDNNQPQHF.

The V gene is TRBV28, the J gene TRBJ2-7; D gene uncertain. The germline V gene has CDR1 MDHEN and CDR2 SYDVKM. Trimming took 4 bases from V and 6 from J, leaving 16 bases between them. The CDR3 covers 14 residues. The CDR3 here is CASSSQLRASEQYV. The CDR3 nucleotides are TGTGCCAGCAGTTCGCAACTAAGGGCTAGCGAGCAGTACGTC.

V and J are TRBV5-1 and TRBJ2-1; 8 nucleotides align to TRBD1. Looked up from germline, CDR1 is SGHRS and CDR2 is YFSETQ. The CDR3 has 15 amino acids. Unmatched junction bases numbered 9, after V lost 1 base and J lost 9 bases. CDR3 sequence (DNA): TGCGCCAGCAGCTTGCGTGACAGGGGATATGGTGAGCAGTTCTTC. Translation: CASSLRDRGYGEQFF. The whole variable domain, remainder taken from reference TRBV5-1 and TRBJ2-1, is KAGVTQTPRYLIKTRGQQVTLSCSPISGHRSVSWYQQTPGQGLQFLFEYFSETQRNKGNFPGRFSGRQFSNSRSEMNVSTLELGDSALYLCASSLRDRGYGEQFFGPGTRLTVL.